The 21 T cell receptor beta chains below all came from one sample that was sequenced in a study of beta chain features in type 1 diabetes. Sequencing targeted expressed TCRB transcripts, as all isolated RNA had been reverse transcribed. Using immunoSEQ multiplex PCR, the repertoire was profiled, and TCRdb retains in-frame clones only, with some absent. The sample has 200,000 to 250,000 clones, roughly 14% seen once. The sequenced sample was naive CD4+ T cells from blood. These receptors all come from a middle-aged woman in good health.

In its sample, this clone was seen a few times. CDR3 nucleotides: TGCGCCAGCAGCTTGCAGGGCGAAGCTTTCTTT. This translates into CASSLQGEAFF. The rearrangement joins TRBV5-1 to TRBJ1-1; D is possibly TRBD1 (5 bases). The V end was cut by 1 base, the J end by 8 bases, with 6 bases between. Looked up from germline, CDR1 is SGHRS and CDR2 is YFSETQ. This CDR3 contains 11 residues.

This clone has more than one count but fewer than ten. CDR3 DNA sequence: TGTGCCAGCAGCTTAAGCGGGGGGGCCTATGAGCAGTTCTTC. Residues: CASSLSGGAYEQFF. This chain connects TRBV7-9 to TRBJ2-1; TRBD2 matches 10 bases. There are 14 residues in the CDR3. Germline loops: CDR1 SEHNR, CDR2 FQNEAQ (reference sequence). Trimming at V came to 2 bases and at J to 8 bases, leaving 3 bases not matched to a gene.

The chain recombines TRBV20-1 with TRBJ1-3; the D is unclear. This CDR3 is built from 11 residues. Germline values: CDR1 DFQATT, CDR2 SNEGSKA (reference sequence). The V gene lost 1 base and the J gene lost 11 bases, with 9 bases spanning the gap. CDR3 DNA sequence: TGCAGTGCTAGAGCCGGGGAGTCCATATATTTT. Protein sequence: CSARAGESIYF.

There are a few counts of this clone. The V and J genes are TRBV10-1 and TRBJ2-7; perhaps TRBD1 as D (5 bases). Deletions cut 0 bases from V and 2 bases from J, with 14 bases between. This CDR3 has 16 residues. CDR1 is WNHNN and CDR2 is SYGVQD in the germline V gene (reference sequence). The CDR3 region is CASSESARAGTYEQYF. The CDR3 DNA reads as TGCGCCAGCAGTGAGTCCGCCCGGGCAGGGACCTACGAGCAGTACTTC.

Only a few counts were recorded for this clone. The chain recombines TRBV27 with TRBJ2-5, with 8 positions matching TRBD2. This CDR3 has 13 residues. Trimming took 2 bases from V and 5 from J; bases not matched to a gene: 1. Looked up from germline, CDR1 is MNHEY and CDR2 is SMNVEV (reference sequence). This CDR3 is CASSLRGGETQYF. DNA for the CDR3: TGTGCCAGCAGTTTACGGGGGGGGGAGACCCAGTACTTC.

The DNA for the CDR3 is TGCGCCAGCAGCTTAAGGGTGTCTAGCGGGCAAGAGACCCAGTACTTC. This codes for CASSLRVSSGQETQYF. The gene calls are TRBV4-1 and TRBJ2-5, with TRBD2 identical over 8 bases. J gave up 2 bases and V 5 bases, and 10 bases lay outside the gene matches. The CDR3 covers 16 residues. Germline lookup yields CDR1 MGHRA and CDR2 YSYEKL.

The chain links TRBV11-1 to TRBJ2-1, with a tentative D call TRBD1 (5 bases). The V gene's germline CDR1 is SGHAT and CDR2 FQDESV (reference sequence). The CDR3 is 14 amino acids. V gave up 5 bases and J gave up 7 bases, with 15 bases separating them. The CDR3 here is CASSPTPDSNEQFF. In nucleotides, the CDR3 is TGTGCCAGCAGCCCGACCCCCGACAGTAATGAGCAGTTCTTC.

This chain uses TRBV4-1 with TRBJ2-3; D is unclear. The CDR3 extends over 15 amino acids. V gave up 0 bases and J gave up 6 bases, with 13 bases separating them. Germline assignment: CDR1 MGHRA and CDR2 YSYEKL. CDR3 loop: CASSQDWSGEDTQYF. The CDR3 DNA reads as TGCGCCAGCAGCCAAGATTGGAGTGGCGAGGATACGCAGTATTTT.

The sample holds a few counts of this clone. The chain employs TRBV6-8 and TRBJ2-7; D might be TRBD1 (6 bases). The CDR3 consists of 14 residues. The V end lost 2 bases, the J end lost 2 bases, and 10 bases lay between the germline ends. Germline CDR1 MNHGY, CDR2 SAAAGT. The CDR3 sequence: CASSYTRQAYEQYF. CDR3 DNA sequence: TGTGCCAGCAGTTACACCAGACAGGCCTACGAGCAGTACTTC.

The V call is TRBV18, the J call TRBJ2-5; 9 bases line up with TRBD1. Germline CDR1 is KGHSH and CDR2 is LQKENI. The CDR3 is 15 residues long. J lost 5 bases, V lost 1 base, and 5 bases had no gene match. The CDR3 nucleotides are TGTGCCAGCTCACCACTTGGGACAGGGCTGGAGACCCAGTACTTC. It specifies CASSPLGTGLETQYF.

This clone was counted only a few times. Other DNA sequences in this sample translate to the same CDR3. V usage is TRBV2 and J usage is TRBJ2-5, with TRBD1 as a possible D gene (6 bases). V shed 2 bases and J shed 0 bases, with 13 bases lying between them. The CDR3 totals 16 residues. CDR1 is SNHLY, CDR2 FYNNEI, per germline. CDR3 sequence reads: CASSENGGTYQETQYF. The CDR3, as DNA: TGTGCCAGCAGTGAAAATGGGGGCACTTACCAAGAGACCCAGTACTTC.

The chain recombines TRBV7-2 with TRBJ2-5; a possible D gene is TRBD1 (5 bases). The CDR3 totals 14 residues. Per the germline V gene, CDR1 is SGHTA and CDR2 is FQGNSA. Trimming shortened V by 4 bases and J by 2 bases, and 11 bases separated the two germline ends. CDR3: CASSSRQPQETQYF. Here the CDR3 DNA reads TGTGCCAGCAGCTCCCGACAGCCACAAGAGACCCAGTACTTC. Full variable domain (missing parts from reference TRBV7-2 and TRBJ2-5): GAGVSQSPSNKVTEKGKDVELRCDPISGHTALYWYRQSLGQGLEFLIYFQGNSAPDKSGLPSDRFSAERTGGSVSTLTIQRTQQEDSAVYLCASSSRQPQETQYFGPGTRLLVL.

This clone turned up a few times. The CDR3 protein is CASSELDREYF. In DNA, the CDR3 is TGTGCCAGCAGTGAATTGGACAGGGAGTACTTC. This chain connects TRBV6-1 to TRBJ2-7; 8 bases are shared with TRBD1. V shed 2 bases and J 11 bases; nucleotides not matched to a gene: 2. CDR3 length: 11 residues. Looked up from germline, CDR1 is MNHNS and CDR2 is SASEGT.

A single count supports this clone. The chain couples TRBV6-5 to TRBJ1-2; 7 nucleotides align to TRBD1. Germline V gene sequence: CDR1 MNHEY, CDR2 SVGAGI. The ends lost 5 bases at V and 2 bases at J; junction bases unmatched: 8. CDR3 length: 15 amino acids. DNA of the CDR3: TGTGCCAGCAGTCACGCCGGGACAGCAAACTATGGCTACACCTTC. It codes for CASSHAGTANYGYTF.

In its sample, this clone was seen a few times. The V gene is TRBV12-5, the J gene TRBJ1-2; D remains unclear. The CDR3 sequence is 14 residues long. CDR1 and CDR2 (germline): LGHNT, FRNRAP. Trimming stripped 0 bases from V and 4 bases from J, with 9 bases between. Here the CDR3 reads CASGLVTPVYGYTF. The CDR3 DNA sequence: TGTGCTAGTGGTTTGGTAACTCCCGTCTATGGCTACACCTTC.

The V call is TRBV21-1, the J call TRBJ1-5; whether TRBD1, the table's D call, matches the DNA was not checked. TRBV21-1 is assigned pseudogene status. This CDR3 comprises 18 residues. In DNA, the CDR3 is TGTGCCAGCAGCAAACCTCGGACAGGGGAGTCGGGCAATCAGCCCCAGCATTTT. Its protein is CASSKPRTGESGNQPQHF.

The gene calls are TRBV7-2 and TRBJ1-5, with 7 bases matching TRBD1. This CDR3 is built from 17 residues. The J segment lost 4 bases and the V segment lost 2 bases, leaving 11 bases of the junction unmatched. Germline values: CDR1 SGHTA, CDR2 FQGNSA. The CDR3 region is CASSLKDPGQQNQPQHF. The CDR3 DNA sequence: TGTGCCAGCAGCTTAAAGGACCCGGGACAGCAAAATCAGCCCCAGCATTTT.

This clone came up a few times. V gene TRBV10-3 combines with J gene TRBJ2-3, with 7 nucleotides matching TRBD1. V was pared by 6 bases and J by 4 bases, with 4 bases of the junction left unmatched. The CDR3 sequence is 13 residues long. Germline loops: CDR1 ENHRY, CDR2 SYGVKD. The DNA for the CDR3 is TGTGCCATCAGCGACAGGGAATCAGATACGCAGTATTTT. Its protein product is CAISDRESDTQYF.

The chain joins TRBV5-1 to TRBJ2-3; the D gene is possibly TRBD2 (6 bases). There are 15 residues in the CDR3. Trimming removed 0 bases at V and 1 base at J, with 9 bases between. Germline V gene sequence: CDR1 SGHRS, CDR2 YFSETQ. DNA of the CDR3: TGCGCCAGCAGCTTGGGTGGGACTGGCACAGATACGCAGTATTTT. Its protein product is CASSLGGTGTDTQYF. Looking up the rest from reference TRBV5-1 and TRBJ2-3 gives the full variable domain: KAGVTQTPRYLIKTRGQQVTLSCSPISGHRSVSWYQQTPGQGLQFLFEYFSETQRNKGNFPGRFSGRQFSNSRSEMNVSTLELGDSALYLCASSLGGTGTDTQYFGPGTRLTVL.

V is TRBV6-5 and J is TRBJ2-7, with TRBD2 matching 12 bases. The length of the CDR3 is 16 residues. CDR1 is MNHEY, CDR2 SVGAGI, per germline. V lost 4 bases, J lost 0 bases, and 4 bases stayed unmatched. As DNA, the CDR3 is TGTGCCAGCAGTTCACTAGCGGGGGGCACCTCCTACGAGCAGTACTTC. It yields the protein CASSSLAGGTSYEQYF.

This rearrangement joins TRBV5-1 to TRBJ2-7; 9 positions agree with TRBD1. The germline CDR1 and CDR2 sequences are SGHRS and YFSETQ. V lost 3 bases, J lost 4 bases, and 5 bases stayed unmatched. CDR3 size: 14 residues. The CDR3 sequence is CASSWGQGGYEQYF. As DNA, the CDR3 is TGCGCCAGCAGCTGGGGACAGGGTGGTTACGAGCAGTACTTC.